This TCR beta chain is from a study of cytomegalovirus exposure and HLA in healthy donors. Whole-study context: The Caucasian-associated ancestry cluster held roughly 84% of around 380 genotyped donors. Study findings and constraints: Analysis was carried out at a later point, and it linked a missense DCLRE1C variant to TCR beta V- and J-gene trimming. Presence/absence analyses assumed roughly uniform sequencing depth across donors. Reportedly, TCR beta sequences accurately predicted HLA-A and HLA-B alleles in most subjects.

A remark on this clone: The target antigen is unknown.

The CDR3 extends over 16 amino acids. CDR1 SEHNR and CDR2 FQNEAQ come from the germline V gene (reference sequence). The V gene end was trimmed by 5 bases and the J gene end by 3 bases; junction bases not matched to a gene: 9. Use of 60 Vbeta and 13 Jbeta primers characterized the PCR. Sequencing used immunoSEQ multiplex PCR; TCRdb keeps in-frame clones, though not all of them. The sample records 150,000 to 180,000 clones, around 84% being singletons. This sequence originates from a woman in her thirties or forties in good health and CMV-seropositive. The sample consisted of PBMCs. The chain combines TRBV7-9 with TRBJ2-3, with TRBD1 matching over 9 bases. The CDR3 protein is CASSTYRDRATDTQYF. The CDR3 coding sequence is TGTGCCAGCAGCACTTATCGGGACAGGGCGACAGATACGCAGTATTTT.